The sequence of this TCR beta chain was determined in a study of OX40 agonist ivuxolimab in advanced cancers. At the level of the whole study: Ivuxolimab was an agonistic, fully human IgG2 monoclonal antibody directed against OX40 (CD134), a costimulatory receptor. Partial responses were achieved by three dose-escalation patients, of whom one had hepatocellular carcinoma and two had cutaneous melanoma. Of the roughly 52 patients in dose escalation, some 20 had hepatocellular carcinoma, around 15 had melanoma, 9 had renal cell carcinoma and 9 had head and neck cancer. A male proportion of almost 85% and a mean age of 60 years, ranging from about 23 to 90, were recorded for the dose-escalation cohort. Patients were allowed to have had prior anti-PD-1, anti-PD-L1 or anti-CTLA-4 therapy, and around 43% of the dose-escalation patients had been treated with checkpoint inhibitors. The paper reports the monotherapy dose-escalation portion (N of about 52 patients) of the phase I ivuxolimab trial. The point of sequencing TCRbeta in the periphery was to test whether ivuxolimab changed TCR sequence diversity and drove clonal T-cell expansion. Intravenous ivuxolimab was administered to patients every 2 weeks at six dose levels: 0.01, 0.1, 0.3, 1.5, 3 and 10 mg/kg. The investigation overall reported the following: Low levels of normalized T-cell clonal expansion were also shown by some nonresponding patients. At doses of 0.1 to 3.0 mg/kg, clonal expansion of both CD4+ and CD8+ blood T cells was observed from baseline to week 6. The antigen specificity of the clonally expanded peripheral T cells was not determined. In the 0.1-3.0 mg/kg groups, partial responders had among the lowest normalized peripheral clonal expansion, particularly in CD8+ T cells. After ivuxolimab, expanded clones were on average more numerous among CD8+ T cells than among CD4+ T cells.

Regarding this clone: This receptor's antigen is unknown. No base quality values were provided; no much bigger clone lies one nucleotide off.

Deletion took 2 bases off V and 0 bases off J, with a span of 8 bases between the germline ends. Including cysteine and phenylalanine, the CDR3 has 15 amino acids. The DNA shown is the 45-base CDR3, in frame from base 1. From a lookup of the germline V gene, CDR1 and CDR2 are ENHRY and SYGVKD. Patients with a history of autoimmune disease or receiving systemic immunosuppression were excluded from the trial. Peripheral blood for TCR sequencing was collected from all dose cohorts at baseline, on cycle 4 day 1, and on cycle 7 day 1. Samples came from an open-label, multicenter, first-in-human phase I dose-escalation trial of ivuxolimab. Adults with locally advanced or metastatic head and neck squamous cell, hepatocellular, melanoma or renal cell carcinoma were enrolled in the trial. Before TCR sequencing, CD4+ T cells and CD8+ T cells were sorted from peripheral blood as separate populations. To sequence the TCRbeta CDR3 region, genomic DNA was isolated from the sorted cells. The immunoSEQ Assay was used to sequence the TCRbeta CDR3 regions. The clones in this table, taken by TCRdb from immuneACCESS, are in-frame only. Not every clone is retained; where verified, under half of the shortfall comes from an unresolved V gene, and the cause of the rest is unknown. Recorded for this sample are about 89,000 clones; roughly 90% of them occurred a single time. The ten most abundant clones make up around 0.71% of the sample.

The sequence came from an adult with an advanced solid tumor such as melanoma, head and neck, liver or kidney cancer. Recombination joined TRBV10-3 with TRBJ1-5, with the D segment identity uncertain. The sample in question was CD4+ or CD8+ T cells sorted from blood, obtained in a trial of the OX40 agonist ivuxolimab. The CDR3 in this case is CAISEDFNSNQPQHF. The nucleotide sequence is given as TGTGCCATCAGTGAGGACTTCAATAGCAATCAGCCCCAGCATTTT.